This T cell receptor beta chain came from a study of cytomegalovirus exposure and HLA in healthy donors. Whole-study context: A prior study identified 117 million unique TCR beta sequences from roughly 180 million T cells. Whole-study results and caveats: TCR beta chain V- and J-gene trimming was linked, in a later analysis, to a missense variant in DCLRE1C. When analyzed later, the rates of TCR association showed variation by HLA locus, with DRB1 the most and HLA-C the fewest.

Points on this clone: Its antigen is currently unknown.

The PCR made use of 60 Vbeta and 13 Jbeta primers. Authors' analysis steps: In a later analysis, some 80 million unique TCR beta chains included roughly 11 million shared by two or more donors. The method was immunoSEQ multiplex PCR; TCRdb's version includes in-frame clones alone and lacks a portion of them. Clone size and V and J calls were adopted from that table, with D and trimming inferred from the DNA. The table has about 100,000 clones, around 76% seen once. This sequence originates from a woman aged 45-65 years in good health and CMV-seropositive. The specimen was PBMCs.

The CDR3 region is CASSWESEQFF. CDR3 DNA sequence: TGTGCCAGCAGTTGGGAGAGTGAGCAGTTCTTC. The chain uses TRBV27 and TRBJ2-1, with D perhaps TRBD2 (5 bases). The CDR3 covers 11 residues. V gave up 4 bases and J gave up 9 bases, with 7 bases separating them. Looked up from germline, CDR1 is MNHEY and CDR2 is SMNVEV (reference sequence).